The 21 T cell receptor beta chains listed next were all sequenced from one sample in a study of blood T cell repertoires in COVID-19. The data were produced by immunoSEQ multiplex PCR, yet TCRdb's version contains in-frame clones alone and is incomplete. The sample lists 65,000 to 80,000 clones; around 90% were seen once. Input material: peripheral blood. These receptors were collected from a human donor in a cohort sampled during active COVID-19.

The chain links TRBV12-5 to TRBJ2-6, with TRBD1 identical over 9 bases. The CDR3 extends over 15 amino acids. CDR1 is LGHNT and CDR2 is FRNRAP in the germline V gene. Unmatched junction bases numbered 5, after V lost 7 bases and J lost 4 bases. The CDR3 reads CASVGQGTGANVLTF. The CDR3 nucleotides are TGTGCTAGTGTCGGACAGGGGACAGGGGCCAACGTCCTGACTTTC.

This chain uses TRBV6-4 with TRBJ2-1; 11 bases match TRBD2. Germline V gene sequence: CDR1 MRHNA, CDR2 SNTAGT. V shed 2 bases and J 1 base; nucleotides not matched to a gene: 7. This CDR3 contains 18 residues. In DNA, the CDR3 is TGTGCCAGCAGTGACGACCCTCTAGCGGGGGGTTCCTACAATGAGCAGTTCTTC. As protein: CASSDDPLAGGSYNEQFF.

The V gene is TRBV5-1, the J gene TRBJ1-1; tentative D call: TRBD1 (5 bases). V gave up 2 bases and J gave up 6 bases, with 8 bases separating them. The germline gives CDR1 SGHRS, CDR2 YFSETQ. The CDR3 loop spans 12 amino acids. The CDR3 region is CASSFQGAEAFF. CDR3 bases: TGCGCCAGCAGCTTTCAAGGGGCTGAAGCTTTCTTT.

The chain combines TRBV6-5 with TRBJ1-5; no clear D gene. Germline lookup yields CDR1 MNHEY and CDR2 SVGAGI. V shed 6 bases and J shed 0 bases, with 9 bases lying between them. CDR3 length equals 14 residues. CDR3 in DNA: TGTGCCAGCAGACCGACGGGTAGCAATCAGCCCCAGCATTTT. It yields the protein CASRPTGSNQPQHF.

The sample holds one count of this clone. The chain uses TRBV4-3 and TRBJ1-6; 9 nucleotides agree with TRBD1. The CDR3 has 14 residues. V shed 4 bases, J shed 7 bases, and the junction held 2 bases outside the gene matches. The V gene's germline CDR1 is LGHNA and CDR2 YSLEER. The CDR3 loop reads CASSRDRENSPLHF. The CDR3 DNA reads TGCGCCAGCAGCCGGGACAGGGAGAATTCACCCCTCCACTTT.

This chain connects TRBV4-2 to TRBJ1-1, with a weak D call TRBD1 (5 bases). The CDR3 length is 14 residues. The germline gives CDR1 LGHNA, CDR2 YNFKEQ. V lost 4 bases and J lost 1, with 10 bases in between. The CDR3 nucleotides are TGTGCCAGCAGCCGAGACAGTCGGAACACTGAAGCTTTCTTT. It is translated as CASSRDSRNTEAFF.

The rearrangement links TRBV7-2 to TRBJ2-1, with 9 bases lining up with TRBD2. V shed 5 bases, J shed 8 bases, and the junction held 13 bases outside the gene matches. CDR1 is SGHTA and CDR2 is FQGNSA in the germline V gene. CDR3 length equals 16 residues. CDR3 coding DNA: TGTGCCAGCAGCCTCTCGTCTAGCGGGGATAGGTATGAGCAGTTCTTC. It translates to CASSLSSSGDRYEQFF.

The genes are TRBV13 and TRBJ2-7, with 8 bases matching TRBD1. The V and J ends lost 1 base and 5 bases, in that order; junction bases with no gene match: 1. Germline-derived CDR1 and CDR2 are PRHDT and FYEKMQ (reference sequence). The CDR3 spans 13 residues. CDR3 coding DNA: TGTGCCAGCAGCTTAGCAGGGGGCGACGAGCAGTACTTC. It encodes CASSLAGGDEQYF.

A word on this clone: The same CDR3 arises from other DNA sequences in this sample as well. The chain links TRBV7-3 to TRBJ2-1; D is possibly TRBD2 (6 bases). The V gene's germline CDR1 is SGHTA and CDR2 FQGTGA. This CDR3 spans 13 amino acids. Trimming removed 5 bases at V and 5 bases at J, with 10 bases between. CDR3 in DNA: TGTGCCAGCAGCCTCGGACTAAACAATGAGCAGTTCTTC. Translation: CASSLGLNNEQFF.

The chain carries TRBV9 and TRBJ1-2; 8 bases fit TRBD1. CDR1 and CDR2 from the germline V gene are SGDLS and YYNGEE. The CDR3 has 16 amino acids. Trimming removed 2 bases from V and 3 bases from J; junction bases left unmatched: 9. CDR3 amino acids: CASSVSDRGLYYGYTF. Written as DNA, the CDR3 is TGTGCCAGCAGCGTCTCTGACAGGGGACTTTACTATGGCTACACCTTC.

The CDR3 nucleotides read TGTGCCAGCAGCTACGACAGAGCTAGCAATCAGCCCCAGCATTTT. Encoded protein: CASSYDRASNQPQHF. J is TRBJ1-5 and V is TRBV7-2; the D gene is possibly TRBD1 (5 bases). V gave up 4 bases and J gave up 0 bases, with 10 bases separating them. CDR3 length equals 15 residues. CDR1 is SGHTA, CDR2 FQGNSA, per germline.

CDR3 sequence reads: CASSQDRLLNYGYTF. The DNA for the CDR3 is TGCGCCAGCAGCCAAGATCGCTTGCTAAACTATGGCTACACCTTC. This chain joins TRBV4-1 and TRBJ1-2, with no clear D. Germline assignment: CDR1 MGHRA and CDR2 YSYEKL. The CDR3 has 15 amino acids. Trimming took off 0 bases at V and 2 bases at J, with 10 bases between the two ends.

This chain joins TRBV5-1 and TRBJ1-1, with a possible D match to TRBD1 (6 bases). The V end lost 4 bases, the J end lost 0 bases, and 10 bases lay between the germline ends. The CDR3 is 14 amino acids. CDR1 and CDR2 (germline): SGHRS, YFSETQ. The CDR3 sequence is CASSVGQLNTEAFF. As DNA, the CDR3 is TGCGCCAGCAGCGTTGGACAGCTGAACACTGAAGCTTTCTTT. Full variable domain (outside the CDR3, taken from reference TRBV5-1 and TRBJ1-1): KAGVTQTPRYLIKTRGQQVTLSCSPISGHRSVSWYQQTPGQGLQFLFEYFSETQRNKGNFPGRFSGRQFSNSRSEMNVSTLELGDSALYLCASSVGQLNTEAFFGQGTRLTVV.

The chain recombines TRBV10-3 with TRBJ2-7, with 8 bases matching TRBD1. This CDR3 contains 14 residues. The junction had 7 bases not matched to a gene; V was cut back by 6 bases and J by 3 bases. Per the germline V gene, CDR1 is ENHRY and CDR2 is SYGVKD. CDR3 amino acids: CAIRAAGTGYEQYF. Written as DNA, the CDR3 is TGTGCCATCAGAGCGGCGGGGACAGGCTACGAGCAGTACTTC.

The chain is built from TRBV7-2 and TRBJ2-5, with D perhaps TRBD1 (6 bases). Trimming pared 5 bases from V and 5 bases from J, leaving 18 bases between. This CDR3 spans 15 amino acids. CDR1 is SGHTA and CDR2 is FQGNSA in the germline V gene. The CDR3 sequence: CASSETKLRGETQYF. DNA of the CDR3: TGTGCCAGCAGCGAAACTAAACTTAGGGGGGAGACCCAGTACTTC. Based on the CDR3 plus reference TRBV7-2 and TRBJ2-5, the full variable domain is GAGVSQSPSNKVTEKGKDVELRCDPISGHTALYWYRQSLGQGLEFLIYFQGNSAPDKSGLPSDRFSAERTGGSVSTLTIQRTQQEDSAVYLCASSETKLRGETQYFGPGTRLLVL.

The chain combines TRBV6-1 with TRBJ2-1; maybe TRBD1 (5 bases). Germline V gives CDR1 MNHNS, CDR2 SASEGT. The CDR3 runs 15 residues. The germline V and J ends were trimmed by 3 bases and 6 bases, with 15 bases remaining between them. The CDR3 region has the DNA TGTGCCAGCAGTGACCCGTTTGGCAGGGTCAATGAGCAGTTCTTC. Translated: CASSDPFGRVNEQFF.

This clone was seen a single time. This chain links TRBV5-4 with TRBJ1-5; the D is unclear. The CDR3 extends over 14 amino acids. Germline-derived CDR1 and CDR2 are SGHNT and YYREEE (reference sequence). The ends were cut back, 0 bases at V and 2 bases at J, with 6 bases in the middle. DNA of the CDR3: TGTGCCAGCAGCTTGGGCGGGGGCAATCAGCCCCAGCATTTT. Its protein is CASSLGGGNQPQHF.

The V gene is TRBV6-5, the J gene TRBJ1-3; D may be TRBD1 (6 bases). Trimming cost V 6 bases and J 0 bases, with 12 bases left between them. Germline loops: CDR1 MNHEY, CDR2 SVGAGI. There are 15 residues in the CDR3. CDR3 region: CASRWGGPSGNTIYF. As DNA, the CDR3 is TGTGCCAGCAGATGGGGGGGCCCCTCTGGAAACACCATATATTTT.

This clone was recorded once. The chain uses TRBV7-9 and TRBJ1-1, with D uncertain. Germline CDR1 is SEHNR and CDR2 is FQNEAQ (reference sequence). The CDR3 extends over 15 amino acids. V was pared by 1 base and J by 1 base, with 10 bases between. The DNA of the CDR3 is TGTGCCAGCAGCTTAGAAGGGCGGGGGAACACTGAAGCTTTCTTT. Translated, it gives CASSLEGRGNTEAFF.

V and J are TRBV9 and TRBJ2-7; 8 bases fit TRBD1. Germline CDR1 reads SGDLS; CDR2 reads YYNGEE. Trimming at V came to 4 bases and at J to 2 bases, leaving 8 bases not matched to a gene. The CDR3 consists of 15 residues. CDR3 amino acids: CASSPGQGSPYEQYF. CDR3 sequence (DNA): TGTGCCAGCAGCCCCGGACAGGGTAGCCCCTACGAGCAGTACTTC.

The CDR3 nucleotides read TGTGCCAGCAGCGCTAGATTAGCGGGGGGGCATATCGGGGAGCTGTTTTTT. Its translation is CASSARLAGGHIGELFF. This chain uses TRBV9 with TRBJ2-2, with 11 bases fitting TRBD2. The CDR3 covers 17 residues. Germline CDR1 SGDLS, CDR2 YYNGEE. The ends lost 3 bases at V and 7 bases at J; junction bases unmatched: 11.